The source of this T cell receptor beta chain is a study of CD8+ T cells in alopecia areata (dated by TCRdb to between 2017 and 2018). Study-wide context: The treated patients, all with moderate-to-severe alopecia areata, were enrolled in an open-label pilot trial of oral tofacitinib given at 5 to 10 mg twice daily. Tofacitinib was administered for 6 to 18 months, and 6 months of follow-up off drug were then conducted to assess delayed response and recurrence. For the treated patients, the SALT score, which quantifies what percentage of scalp surface area is affected, served as the measure of disease severity. In both human patients and the C3H/HeJ mouse model, the study applied high-throughput TCRbeta sequencing to look at T cell clonal expansion in alopecia areata. In humans, TCRbeta sequencing was performed on scalp tissue and on sorted CD4+ and CD8+ peripheral blood T cells from healthy controls and from patients with patchy or totalis/universalis alopecia areata. Biopsies were taken from tofacitinib-treated patients at baseline and at 4 and 24 weeks of treatment, and a later scalp biopsy was taken in several of the tofacitinib-treated patients. Clonality in the scalp was compared among normal scalp (n=4), patchy alopecia areata scalp (n=8), and alopecia totalis/universalis scalp (n=8). RNA was extracted with the PAXgene miRNA kit for fixed scalp, the miRNeasy kit for PBMCs, and the RNeasy kit for mouse skin. TCRbeta CDR3 regions were amplified by immunoSEQ multiplex PCR with 35 Vbeta forward and 13 Jbeta reverse primers. The study at large found these results: Many expanded lesional clones persisted in scalp and blood during tofacitinib treatment, which may partly explain relapse after stopping treatment. Compared with mice, TCR sequences shared between patients were less clear, possibly partly because of HLA diversity across the patient population. The treated cohort was small, with a single nonresponder, so links between baseline CD8+ expansion and response need larger studies. Tofacitinib significantly lowered scalp clonality and the number of expanded CD8+ clones among the top 100 scalp clones. Scalp TCR repertoire analysis is complicated because resident alphabeta T cells in normal human skin are also sequenced, whereas mouse skin is dominated by gammadelta T cells. Lesional scalp, especially in alopecia totalis/universalis, showed higher clonality and more expanded CD8+ clones than normal scalp, suggesting antigenic drive.

The sample's treatment or condition label, decoded: oral pan-JAK inhibitor, 5-10 mg twice daily. Lesional scalp punch biopsies and peripheral blood were collected from alopecia areata patients. PBMCs were separated by density centrifugation and stained for CD3, CD4 and CD8, after which CD4+ and CD8+ T cells were sorted on a FACSAria. The receptor library was made with the immunoSEQ multiplex PCR assay. For TCR sequencing, RNA was extracted from every sample and reverse transcribed into cDNA to serve as template. SuperScript III was used for first-strand cDNA synthesis, primed with a 2:1 mix of oligo-dT and random hexamers. Amplification bias was assessed with a synthetic immune receptor repertoire, and residual bias was removed computationally. The paper's data handling went like this. After raw reads were preprocessed to remove errors, the CDR3 was defined following IMGT conventions as running from the conserved cysteine to phenylalanine. Clonality was computed by normalizing Shannon entropy by log2 of the number of productive unique TCRs and subtracting the result from 1. CD4 or CD8 identity of scalp clones was inferred by cross-referencing scalp TCRbeta sequences with sorted blood CD4 and CD8 repertoires. The clones in this table, taken by TCRdb from immuneACCESS, are in-frame only. Not every clone is retained; where verified, under half of the shortfall comes from an unresolved V gene, and the cause of the rest is unknown. That table is the source of V, J and clone size, and D and trimming were worked out from the DNA. The sample has roughly 280,000 clones on record, 60% of them singletons. About 0.88% of the sample rests with the top ten.

For this clone: Which antigen it targets is not known. There are no base qualities to consult, and no much larger clone falls within one base.

Its CDR3 holds 12 amino acids, cysteine through phenylalanine. This entry keeps only the CDR3 DNA: 36 bases, framed from base 1. Via the germline V gene, CDR1 is SQVTM and CDR2 ANQGSEA. Trimming takes 3 bases from V and 3 bases from J, and the germline ends sit 6 bases apart. Sequencing was performed on CD4+ T cells sorted from blood, taken between weeks 51 and 54, from a patient treated with tofacitinib. Recombination linked TRBV29-1 to TRBJ2-1, with no D gene named confidently. The TCR was taken from a human donor with alopecia areata. Here is the DNA: TGCAGCGTTGAGGCAGTCTACAATGAGCAGTTCTTC. Translation gives CSVEAVYNEQFF.